These 11 T cell receptor beta chains were sequenced from one sample in a study of cytomegalovirus exposure and HLA in healthy donors. Libraries were prepared by immunoSEQ multiplex PCR; TCRdb keeps only in-frame clonotypes and omits some of them. The sample lists hundreds of thousands of clones; 86% were seen once. Sequenced: PBMCs. These TCRs come from a woman between 18 and 30 years old in good health and CMV-seronegative.

The chain is built from TRBV27 and TRBJ1-2, with 9 bases matching TRBD1. Germline CDR1 MNHEY, CDR2 SMNVEV (reference sequence). J lost 4 bases, V lost 5 bases, and 14 bases had no gene match. The CDR3 spans 17 residues. CDR3 sequence: CASSTDRGWRDPYGYTF. CDR3 nucleotides: TGTGCCAGCAGTACCGACAGGGGGTGGAGGGATCCCTATGGCTACACCTTC.

The genes are TRBV29-1 and TRBJ2-1; 11 bases are a match to TRBD2. Germline V gives CDR1 SQVTM, CDR2 ANQGSEA. There are 19 residues in the CDR3. V trimming: 0 bases; J trimming: 0 bases; junction bases outside the gene matches: 10. CDR3 nucleotide sequence: TGCAGCGTTGAAGATATCGGGACTAGCGGCCAGGGCTCCTACAATGAGCAGTTCTTC. It encodes CSVEDIGTSGQGSYNEQFF.

The gene calls are TRBV27 and TRBJ2-1; TRBD2 matches at 8 bases. Per germline, CDR1 MNHEY and CDR2 SMNVEV (reference sequence). V shed 6 bases, J shed 2 bases, and the junction held 6 bases outside the gene matches. This CDR3 spans 15 amino acids. CDR3 nucleotide sequence: TGTGCCAGCAGCCGGATAGCGGGACCCTACAATGAGCAGTTCTTC. Encoded protein: CASSRIAGPYNEQFF.

The chain links TRBV2 to TRBJ2-1, with D possibly being TRBD2 (7 bases). CDR1 is SNHLY, CDR2 FYNNEI, per germline. The ends were cut back, 2 bases at V and 6 bases at J, with 17 bases in the middle. The CDR3 covers 16 residues. This CDR3 is CASSELGATSSNEQFF. In DNA, the CDR3 is TGTGCCAGCAGTGAATTGGGGGCGACTAGCTCCAATGAGCAGTTCTTC.

The chain is built from TRBV30 and TRBJ1-2; the match to TRBD1 covers 8 bases. Germline V gene lookup returns CDR1 GTSNPN and CDR2 SVGIG (reference sequence). This CDR3 has 16 residues. Trimming cost V 2 bases and J 8 bases; bases outside gene matches: 16. The CDR3 DNA reads TGTGCCTGGAGTAGCGGTCATCCAGGGGGCGCGGAAGGCTACACCTTC. Translation gives CAWSSGHPGGAEGYTF. The whole variable domain, remainder taken from reference TRBV30 and TRBJ1-2, is SQTIHQWPATLVQPVGSPLSLECTVEGTSNPNLYWYRQAAGRGLQLLFYSVGIGQISSEVPQNLSASRPQDRQFILSSKKLLLSDSGFYLCAWSSGHPGGAEGYTFGSGTRLTVV.

In DNA, the CDR3 is TGCGCCAGCAGCTTAGCGGTCTCCTACAATGAGCAGTTCTTC. Encoded protein: CASSLAVSYNEQFF. The V and J genes are TRBV5-1 and TRBJ2-1, with D possibly TRBD2 on 5 matching bases. V was cut by 2 bases and J by 0 bases, with 6 bases left in between. Germline CDR1 SGHRS, CDR2 YFSETQ. The CDR3 consists of 14 residues. The whole variable domain, filled in from reference TRBV5-1 and TRBJ2-1, reads KAGVTQTPRYLIKTRGQQVTLSCSPISGHRSVSWYQQTPGQGLQFLFEYFSETQRNKGNFPGRFSGRQFSNSRSEMNVSTLELGDSALYLCASSLAVSYNEQFFGPGTRLTVL.

The chain joins TRBV5-5 to TRBJ2-7, with 10 bases matching TRBD1. The germline gives CDR1 SGHKS, CDR2 YYEKEE (reference sequence). The CDR3 totals 17 residues. Losses at the gene ends were 1 base for V and 3 bases for J; bases not matched to a gene: 10. The CDR3: CASSLRVTGQGNYEQYF. The CDR3 bases are TGTGCCAGCAGCTTGCGGGTAACGGGACAGGGGAACTACGAGCAGTACTTC.

The rearrangement links TRBV9 to TRBJ1-2; D not certain. V was trimmed by 4 bases and J by 3 bases, leaving 16 bases between them. The V gene's germline CDR1 is SGDLS and CDR2 YYNGEE. The CDR3 sequence is 15 residues long. The CDR3 region has the DNA TGTGCCAGCAGCTCCTGGCGGAGCCCTGACTATGGCTACACCTTC. This translates into CASSSWRSPDYGYTF.

As regards this clone: The same CDR3 also results from other DNA sequences found in this sample. This sequence joins TRBV27 and TRBJ2-1; a weak D match, TRBD1 (6 bases). The V end was cut by 4 bases, the J end by 3 bases, with 16 bases between. The length of the CDR3 is 16 residues. From germline, CDR1 is MNHEY and CDR2 SMNVEV (reference sequence). Here the CDR3 DNA reads TGTGCCAGCAGTTCCCTAGGGGGTGGGAACTACAATGAGCAGTTCTTC. It is translated as CASSSLGGGNYNEQFF.

The CDR3 is CASSLGQGYGYTF. The CDR3 nucleotides read TGTGCCAGCAGCCTGGGACAGGGCTATGGCTACACCTTC. The chain recombines TRBV11-2 with TRBJ1-2; the match to TRBD1 covers 9 bases. Losses at the gene ends were 5 bases for V and 4 bases for J; bases not matched to a gene: 2. Germline CDR1 is SGHAT and CDR2 is FQNNGV. This CDR3 has 13 residues. The full variable domain, rest sourced from reference TRBV11-2 and TRBJ1-2, is EAGVAQSPRYKIIEKRQSVAFWCNPISGHATLYWYQQILGQGPKLLIQFQNNGVVDDSQLPKDRFSAERLKGVDSTLKIQPAKLEDSAVYLCASSLGQGYGYTFGSGTRLTVV.

This clone was seen only once. The CDR3 sequence is CASSPRSSYNSPLHF. For the CDR3, the DNA is TGTGCCAGCAGTCCTCGGAGCTCCTATAATTCACCCCTCCACTTT. The chain links TRBV5-6 to TRBJ1-6; D not resolved. This CDR3 has 15 amino acids. V gave up 5 bases and J gave up 0 bases, with 9 bases separating them. Germline V gives CDR1 SGHDT, CDR2 YYEEEE.